Listed below are T cell receptor beta chains from one sample, sequenced in a study of blood T cells in healthy people across ages. In TCRdb, the 5' RACE reads were re-called with MiXCR into one record per CDR3 protein. This table holds under 850,000 distinct CDR3 sequences, 30% to 45% found once. Input material: blood. The source is a man aged 18 to 29 in good health. CDR3s include the opening cysteine and the closing phenylalanine or tryptophan. D genes are given only for firm matches. Size values are once, few and many counts, or a class for expanded clones, and some rows have none.

V gene,D gene,clone size,J gene,CDR3 protein,CDR3 DNA
TRBV7-2,-,few,TRBJ2-7,CASSGAGSLYEQYF,TGTGCCAGCAGCGGAGCCGGGAGCCTCTACGAGCAGTACTTC
TRBV12-3/TRBV12-4,-,-,TRBJ2-3,CASSLVPGDTDTQYF,TGTGCCAGCAGTTTAGTCCCTGGGGACACAGATACGCAGTATTTT
TRBV19,-,-,TRBJ2-7,CATGYNEQYF,TGTGCCACGGGTTACAATGAGCAGTACTTC
TRBV6-6,-,-,TRBJ1-5,CASTLGGITGQPQHF,TGTGCCAGCACCTTAGGGGGGATAACGGGTCAGCCCCAGCATTTT
TRBV7-2,TRBD2,many,TRBJ2-1,CASRRIGTTPVDEQFF,TGTGCCAGCAGACGAATCGGGACTACCCCAGTGGATGAGCAGTTCTTC
TRBV2,-,few,TRBJ1-2,CASSEARRSNYGYTF,TGTGCCAGCAGTGAAGCGAGACGTTCGAACTATGGCTACACCTTC
TRBV19,TRBD1,few,TRBJ1-5,CASRQDRVSNQPQHF,TGTGCCAGTAGACAGGACAGGGTTAGCAATCAGCCCCAGCATTTT
TRBV7-2,TRBD2,-,TRBJ2-3,CASSLGLAGGLKDTQYF,TGTGCCAGCAGCTTAGGCCTAGCGGGGGGGCTTAAAGATACGCAGTATTTT
TRBV20-1,-,once,TRBJ2-3,CSASSYNQPQYF,TGCAGTGCTTCATCCTACAATCAGCCCCAGTATTTT
TRBV5-1,-,-,TRBJ2-3,CASSLPLPTDTQYF,TGCGCCAGCAGCCTCCCCCTTCCTACAGATACGCAGTATTTT
TRBV21-1,-,-,TRBJ2-7,CASKTTGKGSTNEQYF,TGTGCCAGCAAAACTACAGGGAAAGGATCAACTAACGAGCAGTACTTC
TRBV6-5,-,many,TRBJ1-2,CASSYSPLRKYGYTF,TGTGCCAGCAGTTACTCGCCTCTTAGGAAATATGGCTACACCTTC
TRBV20-1,TRBD2,-,TRBJ2-1,CSARGLAGDQETQFF,TGCAGTGCTAGAGGACTAGCGGGGGACCAAGAGACCCAGTTCTTC
TRBV11-1,-,many,TRBJ2-7,CASSSAGSYEQYF,TGTGCCAGCAGCTCGGCAGGTTCCTACGAGCAGTACTTC
TRBV20-1,-,few,TRBJ2-5,CSAGRGWETQYF,TGCAGTGCGGGGAGAGGGTGGGAGACCCAGTACTTC
TRBV6-6,-,many,TRBJ2-5,CASSPRGTVKETQYF,TGTGCCAGCAGCCCTCGAGGGACCGTAAAAGAGACCCAGTACTTC
TRBV3-1,TRBD2,many,TRBJ2-3,CASSHGTSGISDTQYF,TGTGCCAGCAGCCACGGGACTAGCGGGATATCAGATACGCAGTATTTT
TRBV20-1,-,-,TRBJ1-2,CNAVPSGAPGYGYTF,TGCAATGCTGTACCCTCAGGGGCGCCCGGTTATGGCTACACCTTC
TRBV5-1,TRBD2,-,TRBJ2-3,CASSRTTSGGAEDTQYF,TGCGCCAGCAGCAGAACTACTAGCGGGGGGGCTGAAGATACGCAGTATTTT
TRBV30,-,-,TRBJ2-3,CAWSVGSPPDTQYF,TGTGCCTGGAGTGTAGGTAGTCCCCCAGATACGCAGTATTTT
TRBV15,TRBD2,many,TRBJ2-7,CATSREAGGLYEQYF,TGTGCCACCAGCAGAGAAGCGGGGGGGCTTTACGAGCAGTACTTC
TRBV20-1,-,few,TRBJ2-5,CSASQGLGETQYF,TGCAGCGCAAGTCAGGGGTTGGGCGAGACCCAGTACTTC
TRBV10-3,-,few,TRBJ1-2,CAIKDPGQSGYTF,TGTGCCATCAAGGACCCCGGACAGTCTGGCTACACCTTC
TRBV7-7,-,-,TRBJ2-1,CASSLKGSVNEQFF,TGTGCCAGCAGCTTAAAGGGGTCCGTAAATGAGCAGTTCTTC
TRBV4-1,-,-,TRBJ1-2,CASSQEGAGGGYTF,TGCGCCAGCAGCCAAGAGGGGGCAGGCGGAGGCTACACCTTC
TRBV5-1,TRBD1,-,TRBJ1-1,CASSPGDRAFF,TGCGCCAGCAGTCCCGGGGACAGAGCTTTCTTT
TRBV6-5,-,once,TRBJ1-3,CASSSLGGNTIYF,TGTGCCAGCAGTTCCCTCGGAGGAAACACCATATATTTT
TRBV20-1,-,-,TRBJ2-1,CSAPMQGRDYNEQFF,TGCAGTGCTCCCATGCAGGGCAGAGATTACAATGAGCAGTTCTTC
TRBV3-1,-,-,TRBJ2-4,CASSQVTNIQYF,TGTGCCAGCAGCCAAGTGACTAACATTCAGTACTTC
TRBV6-2/TRBV6-3,TRBD2,once,TRBJ2-7,CASSMGMAGGSYEQYF,TGTGCCAGCAGCATGGGGATGGCGGGGGGATCCTACGAGCAGTACTTC
TRBV20-1,TRBD2,few,TRBJ2-7,CSAEEGLAGVYEQYF,TGCAGTGCGGAGGAGGGACTAGCGGGGGTCTACGAGCAGTACTTC
TRBV5-1,TRBD1,few,TRBJ2-3,CASSSLGTGGTADTQYF,TGCGCCAGCAGCTCCTTAGGGACAGGGGGCACGGCAGATACGCAGTATTTT
TRBV20-1,-,many,TRBJ2-7,CSANPTGRGKDTQYF,TGCAGTGCAAACCCCACCGGAAGAGGCAAGGACACCCAGTACTTC
TRBV20-1,-,-,TRBJ2-3,CSAIRGGDTQYF,TGCAGTGCTATCAGGGGCGGCGATACGCAGTATTTT
TRBV5-1,-,-,TRBJ2-1,CASSVAWGNEQFF,TGCGCCAGCAGCGTGGCCTGGGGAAATGAGCAGTTCTTC
TRBV7-2,TRBD2,-,TRBJ2-1,CASSLGGLAGPSTYNEQFF,TGTGCCAGCAGCTTAGGGGGACTAGCGGGGCCTAGCACCTACAATGAGCAGTTCTTC
TRBV4-3,TRBD1,many,TRBJ2-7,CASSQVGTVAYEQYF,TGCGCCAGCAGCCAAGTCGGGACAGTAGCCTACGAGCAGTACTTC
TRBV6-5,TRBD1,-,TRBJ1-5,CASSTRTGGDQHF,TGTGCCAGCAGTACAAGGACAGGGGGCGACCAGCATTTT
TRBV27,TRBD2,-,TRBJ2-7,CASSHIAGAAYEQYF,TGTGCCAGCAGTCACATAGCGGGGGCGGCCTACGAGCAGTACTTC
TRBV27,TRBD1,-,TRBJ1-1,CAGLNDRETEAFF,TGTGCCGGCTTAAACGACAGGGAGACTGAAGCTTTCTTT
TRBV27,TRBD1,-,TRBJ1-5,CASSWAGQSNQPQHF,TGTGCCAGCAGTTGGGCGGGACAGAGCAATCAGCCCCAGCATTTT
TRBV6-5,TRBD2,few,TRBJ2-7,CASSPPREGGTYEQYF,TGTGCCAGCAGTCCTCCCAGGGAGGGTGGGACCTACGAGCAGTACTTC
TRBV29-1,-,few,TRBJ1-2,CSVEDMGAQDGYTF,TGCAGCGTTGAAGATATGGGGGCGCAGGATGGCTACACCTTC